This TCR beta chain was recorded in a study of T cell responses to AZD1222 COVID-19 vaccine (dated by TCRdb to the early 2020s). Turning to the overall study: AZD1222 recipients given second doses at about 4 weeks or at about 12 weeks were pooled, since spike-specific TCR depth and breadth were not found to differ between the two schedules. TCR sequencing was performed for 230 to 250 trial participants, of whom around 200 were given two doses of AZD1222 and approximately 25 were given two doses of MenACWY control vaccine. Enrollment into the trials was organized by age into subgroups of 18-55, 56-69 and 70-plus years, and those subgroups contained roughly 150, 30 and 60 TCR-sequenced participants, respectively. What the work shows at the level of the full study, not this receptor alone: The 56-69-year group was small, and its depth increase did not reach significance, likely because of low power. Because no day 14 peak-response samples were available, the repertoires could be characterized only after the peak T cell response. Spike-specific TCR breadth and depth rose significantly after two AZD1222 doses compared with day 0 and with MenACWY recipients. Most participants were white British and females outnumbered males, and the authors suggested that clonal diversity may have been underestimated. Conclusions about previously exposed vaccinees were limited because only a handful of AZD1222 recipients were SARS-CoV-2 seropositive at baseline. Vaccine-associated CD4 TCRs spanned the whole spike protein, with dominant responses in regions 160-218 and 743-854. Reportedly, close to half of the unique spike-specific TCRs recognized epitopes lying outside the regions that are mutated in the B.1.351 and B.1.1.7 variants.

As regards this clone: Which antigen it targets is not known. The sample holds no much larger clone one base away, and base qualities are not on file.

The sample's time point label, in plain terms: baseline before first vaccination. The vaccinee samples were drawn from two UK trials, COV001 and COV002, one of which was a single-blind randomized controlled phase 2/3 trial testing AZD1222 (ChAdOx1 nCoV-19) in healthy adults. Trial participant PBMC samples were collected at day 0 and day 28 after the second dose for TCRbeta chain sequencing. The CDR3 regions of human TCRbeta chains were subjected to immunosequencing. The published analysis was carried out like this. TCRs in the repertoires were compared against a reference library of SARS-CoV-2-specific TCRs that had been generated with the MIRA antigen-specificity platform. Breadth meant the fraction of unique TCRs that were SARS-CoV-2-associated, whereas depth meant the fraction of total T cells that were SARS-CoV-2-associated. Using the MIRA data, each spike-specific TCR was mapped to the spike region that the TCR reacts to and placed in a CD4 or CD8 class. Log10-transformed breadth and depth values were compared by one-way ANOVA with Sidak's multiple comparisons tests. Not all clones reach the TCRdb copy of this immuneACCESS table, which keeps in-frame sequences only. Checked studies attribute under half of the gap to unresolved V genes and leave the rest unexplained. V and J calls and clone size follow that table, whereas D and trimming were derived from the DNA. This sample comprises roughly 130,000 clones, about 88% of them detected only once. Of the sample, about 7.9% is held by the ten largest clones.

The CDR3 starts with the cysteine, ends with the phenylalanine, and has 12 residues. Kept here is only the CDR3 DNA, which spans 36 bases and is read in frame from base 1. The germline V gene supplies CDR1 SGHRS and CDR2 YFSETQ. V lost 5 bases and J lost 5 bases, and the count of bases not matched to a germline gene is 3. Specimen: peripheral blood, collected on day 0 of AZD1222 vaccination. This TCR came from an adult in good health. This sequence uses TRBV5-1 and TRBJ2-5; 7 of the junction bases match TRBD1. The CDR3 protein is CASRRGQETQYF. The DNA is as follows: TGCGCCAGCAGGAGGGGGCAGGAGACCCAGTACTTC. Where the CDR3 stops, the reference TRBV5-1 and TRBJ2-5 genes take over; the full variable domain is KAGVTQTPRYLIKTRGQQVTLSCSPISGHRSVSWYQQTPGQGLQFLFEYFSETQRNKGNFPGRFSGRQFSNSRSEMNVSTLELGDSALYLCASRRGQETQYFGPGTRLLVL.